The 18 T cell receptor beta chains listed next were all sequenced from one sample in a study of blood T cell repertoires in COVID-19. Sequenced by immunoSEQ multiplex PCR; TCRdb stores in-frame clones only, minus some. The repertoire holds about 480,000 clones, around 89% seen once, with 4.3% in the top ten. Sequencing used peripheral blood. All receptors come from a woman aged 25 to 39 with acute or convalescent COVID-19.

The chain has TRBV7-9 and TRBJ2-3; 9 bases map to TRBD2. The V gene end was trimmed by 2 bases and the J gene end by 0 bases; junction bases not matched to a gene: 9. The CDR3 sequence is 18 residues long. Per the germline V gene, CDR1 is SEHNR and CDR2 is FQNEAQ (reference sequence). Here the CDR3 reads CASSLLGSGGLSTDTQYF. CDR3 DNA sequence: TGTGCCAGCAGCTTACTGGGTAGCGGGGGCCTGAGCACAGATACGCAGTATTTT.

The V gene is TRBV5-1, the J gene TRBJ2-3; D call uncertain. V lost 1 base to trimming and J lost 4 bases, with 10 bases between them. Per germline, CDR1 SGHRS and CDR2 YFSETQ. This CDR3 has 14 residues. The CDR3 DNA is TGCGCCAGCAGCTTGTCCTTGAGCCCAGATACGCAGTATTTT. It specifies CASSLSLSPDTQYF. The variable domain in full, completed from reference TRBV5-1 and TRBJ2-3, reads KAGVTQTPRYLIKTRGQQVTLSCSPISGHRSVSWYQQTPGQGLQFLFEYFSETQRNKGNFPGRFSGRQFSNSRSEMNVSTLELGDSALYLCASSLSLSPDTQYFGPGTRLTVL.

V gene TRBV25-1 combines with J gene TRBJ2-3; 8 nucleotides agree with TRBD2. V was clipped by 2 bases and J by 4 bases; unmatched bases: 2. The germline gives CDR1 MGHDK, CDR2 SYGVNS. The CDR3 has 14 amino acids. Here the CDR3 reads CASSERGGADTQYF. Here the CDR3 DNA reads TGTGCCAGCAGTGAACGGGGGGGCGCAGATACGCAGTATTTT.

V is TRBV5-1 and J is TRBJ2-2; 7 nucleotides match TRBD2. V lost 0 bases, J lost 0 bases, and 2 bases stayed unmatched. CDR1 is SGHRS and CDR2 is YFSETQ in the germline V gene. The CDR3 extends over 16 amino acids. The CDR3 region has the DNA TGCGCCAGCAGCTTGGCTCTAGCGGCGAACACCGGGGAGCTGTTTTTT. It specifies CASSLALAANTGELFF.

In this sample, this clone turned up once. The J gene is TRBJ2-5, the V gene TRBV5-6, with a weak D call TRBD2 (6 bases). The CDR3 loop spans 14 amino acids. The germline V gene has CDR1 SGHDT and CDR2 YYEEEE. Trimming took 1 base from V and 5 from J, leaving 12 bases between them. In DNA, the CDR3 is TGTGCCAGCAGCTTGAATACCCGGGGGGAGACCCAGTACTTC. Translation gives CASSLNTRGETQYF.

This clone was seen once. The chain links TRBV6-5 to TRBJ1-1; D call uncertain. The CDR3 covers 10 residues. V was pared by 10 bases and J by 1 base, with 4 bases between. Per germline, CDR1 MNHEY and CDR2 SVGAGI. CDR3 coding DNA: TGTGCCACGGGGAACACTGAAGCTTTCTTT. This translates into CATGNTEAFF.

The V and J genes are TRBV9 and TRBJ1-2; no clear D gene. Looked up from germline, CDR1 is SGDLS and CDR2 is YYNGEE. Trimming pared 1 base from V and 4 bases from J, leaving 14 bases between. The length of the CDR3 is 15 residues. CDR3 sequence (DNA): TGTGCCAGCAGCGTATCCGGGGTGTCTACCTATGGCTACACCTTC. It specifies CASSVSGVSTYGYTF.

The chain is built from TRBV29-1 and TRBJ1-2; D gene ambiguous. CDR1 is SQVTM, CDR2 ANQGSEA, per germline. Trimming stripped 0 bases from V and 7 bases from J, with 3 bases between. The CDR3 spans 10 residues. CDR3 in DNA: TGCAGCGTTGAAGACAGTGGCTACACCTTC. This codes for CSVEDSGYTF.

The count of this clone is one. This chain links TRBV2 with TRBJ1-3, with a possible D match to TRBD1 (6 bases). Germline assignment: CDR1 SNHLY and CDR2 FYNNEI. Trimming left V 6 bases short and J 0 bases short, with 9 bases between. The CDR3 extends over 14 amino acids. The CDR3 DNA is TGTGCCAGCAGGGGGGACAACTCTGGAAACACCATATATTTT. Translated, it gives CASRGDNSGNTIYF. Combining the CDR3 with reference TRBV2 and TRBJ1-3 gives the whole variable domain EPEVTQTPSHQVTQMGQEVILRCVPISNHLYFYWYRQILGQKVEFLVSFYNNEISEKSEIFDDQFSVERPDGSNFTLKIRSTKLEDSAMYFCASRGDNSGNTIYFGEGSWLTVV.

This chain connects TRBV21-1 to TRBJ1-1; the table's D call, TRBD1, was not checked against the DNA. TRBV21-1 is recorded as a pseudogene. The CDR3 runs 17 residues. The chain's CDR3 is CASSTPKQRIQDTEAFF. CDR3 bases: TGTGCCAGCAGCACCCCGAAACAGAGAATACAGGACACTGAAGCTTTCTTT.

The chain recombines TRBV5-1 with TRBJ2-4; 7 nucleotides agree with TRBD1. The V and J ends lost 2 bases and 7 bases, in that order; junction bases with no gene match: 9. Per the germline V gene, CDR1 is SGHRS and CDR2 is YFSETQ. The CDR3 covers 15 residues. DNA for the CDR3: TGCGCCAGCAGCTTCGGACAGGAGGTGGGGAACATTCAGTACTTC. Translated: CASSFGQEVGNIQYF.

The chain employs TRBV7-9 and TRBJ2-5, with D possibly matching TRBD2 (5 bases). CDR1 is SEHNR and CDR2 is FQNEAQ in the germline V gene (reference sequence). This CDR3 is 14 amino acids long. V lost 1 base and J lost 9, with 15 bases in between. DNA of the CDR3: TGTGCCAGCAGCTTAGAAACTAGTCAGTGGGCCCAGTACTTC. It encodes CASSLETSQWAQYF.

The sample holds one count of this clone. The chain has TRBV7-9 and TRBJ2-3; 9 bases are shared with TRBD2. The CDR3 runs 15 residues. Losses at the gene ends were 1 base for V and 5 bases for J; bases not matched to a gene: 4. CDR1 SEHNR and CDR2 FQNEAQ come from the germline V gene (reference sequence). This CDR3 reads CASSLGGGAGDTQYF. The CDR3 nucleotides are TGTGCCAGCAGCTTAGGCGGGGGGGCCGGAGATACGCAGTATTTT.

The chain links TRBV11-2 to TRBJ2-1, with TRBD2 matching over 15 bases. The V gene end was trimmed by 6 bases and the J gene end by 6 bases; junction bases not matched to a gene: 12. CDR1 and CDR2 from the germline V gene are SGHAT and FQNNGV. This CDR3 is built from 18 residues. CDR3 coding DNA: TGTGCCAGCAGTTTACACCCGGGACTAGCGGGGGGCTTCAATGAGCAGTTCTTC. Protein: CASSLHPGLAGGFNEQFF.

The chain recombines TRBV5-6 with TRBJ2-3; 8 bases line up with TRBD1. Germline V gives CDR1 SGHDT, CDR2 YYEEEE. This CDR3 comprises 15 residues. With V trimmed by 3 bases and J by 2 bases, 5 bases remained unmatched. CDR3 DNA: TGTGCCAGCAGCTGGACAGGGCGACACACAGATACGCAGTATTTT. Protein: CASSWTGRHTDTQYF.

This rearrangement joins TRBV11-2 to TRBJ2-5, with 7 nucleotides matching TRBD2. In germline, CDR1 is SGHAT, CDR2 FQNNGV. The CDR3 length is 17 residues. The trim removed 2 bases at V and 2 bases at J, leaving 11 bases unmatched. CDR3 bases: TGTGCCAGCAGCTTATCAGCGAGTCGGGGGGTACAAGAGACCCAGTACTTC. It specifies CASSLSASRGVQETQYF.

V is TRBV9 and J is TRBJ1-2, with 8 bases aligning to TRBD1. V was clipped by 0 bases and J by 6 bases; unmatched bases: 13. This CDR3 has 17 residues. The germline CDR1 and CDR2 sequences are SGDLS and YYNGEE. CDR3 loop: CASSVEGRGPHGDGYTF. The CDR3 DNA sequence: TGTGCCAGCAGCGTAGAGGGCAGGGGGCCGCATGGGGATGGCTACACCTTC.

The chain links TRBV6-4 to TRBJ2-1; 9 nucleotides line up with TRBD1. Germline CDR1 is MRHNA and CDR2 is SNTAGT. The ends lost 2 bases at V and 8 bases at J; junction bases unmatched: 10. This CDR3 has 16 amino acids. CDR3: CASSDQLGQGKDEQFF. Written as DNA, the CDR3 is TGTGCCAGCAGTGACCAACTGGGACAGGGTAAAGATGAGCAGTTCTTC.